Given below is one TCR beta chain in context. These data belong to a study of T cell responses to AZD1222 COVID-19 vaccine. Method: immunoSEQ multiplex PCR; TCRdb's copy keeps in-frame clones and lacks some. Of roughly 66,000 clones listed, 88% are singletons. CDR3 length: 13 amino acids. The germline V gene encodes CDR1 SGHTA and CDR2 FQGNSA. V lost 2 bases, J lost 7 bases, and 12 bases lay in between. The chain carries TRBV7-2 and TRBJ2-7; TRBD1 might be the D (5 bases). This TCR was recovered from an adult who received the MenACWY meningococcal vaccine as a control. This material consisted of peripheral blood, taken 28 days after the second dose of the MenACWY control vaccine. The CDR3 DNA reads TGTGCCAGCAGCTTATCCGCAGGGTGGGAGCAGTACTTC. It yields the protein CASSLSAGWEQYF.